The clone carrying this TCR beta chain came up once. Its antigen is undetermined. This specimen comes from a study of T-cell memory formation after mild COVID-19. General study results and limits: Among CD4+ contracting clones, most were CM and EM, and CD8+ ones EMRA. There was a balanced CD4/CD8 profile in clones contracting day 15 to 85, and later expanders leaned CD4+.

V lost 4 bases, J lost 7 bases, and 8 bases lay in between. CDR3 length: 12 amino acids. The germline V gene encodes CDR1 LNHDA and CDR2 SQIVND (reference sequence). Barcoded TCR alpha and TCR beta cDNA libraries with UMIs came from 5'RACE using constant-segment primers. MiXCR, run by TCRdb on the 5' RACE reads, gives a single entry per CDR3 protein. Of approximately 210,000 distinct CDR3 sequences listed, around 17% were seen once; the top ten hold 2.4%. Sequences were obtained from PBMCs or a T cell subset sorted from them (not recorded which). This TCR was sampled from an adult woman who had mild COVID-19 (a few samples of this study predate the infection). Cell type and time point are not known. This chain links TRBV19 with TRBJ1-5; D gene uncertain. The CDR3 loop reads CASSNGGQPQHF. The CDR3 coding sequence is TGTGCCAGTAGTAACGGAGGCCAGCCCCAGCATTTT.